Presented here are 6 T cell receptor beta chains from one specimen sequenced in a study of blood T cell repertoires in COVID-19. The data were produced by immunoSEQ multiplex PCR, yet TCRdb's version contains in-frame clones alone and is incomplete. The sample includes more than 85,000 clones, approximately 80% of them seen just once. The sample comprised peripheral blood. The source of these receptors is a woman older than 75 with acute or convalescent COVID-19.

The rearrangement joins TRBV12-3 or TRBV12-4 to TRBJ2-2; maybe TRBD1 (5 bases). With 6 bases removed from V and 11 bases from J, the gap between germline ends came to 13 bases. The CDR3 is 12 residues long. In nucleotides, the CDR3 is TGTGCCAGCAGCATCACAGGCCGAGAGCTGTTTTTT. It is translated as CASSITGRELFF.

The rearrangement links TRBV5-1 to TRBJ2-7, with 12 nucleotides matching TRBD2. Trimming cost V 3 bases and J 3 bases; bases outside gene matches: 10. The germline CDR1 and CDR2 sequences are SGHRS and YFSETQ. The CDR3 is 17 residues long. Written as DNA, the CDR3 is TGCGCCAGCAGCTGGACTAGCGGGACCCCTGGTAGCTACGAGCAGTACTTC. Translating it yields CASSWTSGTPGSYEQYF.

The genes are TRBV6-2 or TRBV6-3 and TRBJ2-7; TRBD2 agrees at 13 bases. CDR1 is MNHEY, CDR2 SVGEGT, per germline. J gave up 2 bases and V 2 bases, and 3 bases lay outside the gene matches. CDR3 size: 16 residues. The CDR3 protein is CASSYGLAGVTYEQYV. For the CDR3, the DNA is TGTGCCAGCAGTTACGGACTAGCGGGAGTAACCTACGAGCAGTACGTC.

The V call is TRBV7-8, the J call TRBJ2-1; the D is unclear. The ends were cut back, 0 bases at V and 0 bases at J, with 6 bases in the middle. CDR1 is SGHVS and CDR2 is FQNEAQ in the germline V gene. This CDR3 is 15 amino acids long. The CDR3 bases are TGTGCCAGCAGCTTAGCCTCTCTCTCCTACAATGAGCAGTTCTTC. This gives the protein CASSLASLSYNEQFF.

This chain uses TRBV6-6 with TRBJ2-7, with TRBD2 matching over 9 bases. Germline V gene data show CDR1 as MNHNY and CDR2 as SVGAGI (reference sequence). V lost 7 bases and J lost 4; bases outside the gene matches: 2. The CDR3 has 12 residues. CDR3 in DNA: TGTGCCAGCAAGGCGGGAGGGTACGAGCAGTACTTC. Translating gives CASKAGGYEQYF.

The chain carries TRBV5-6 and TRBJ1-2; a possible D gene is TRBD1 (5 bases). Trimming pared 4 bases from V and 2 bases from J, leaving 12 bases between. The germline CDR1 and CDR2 sequences are SGHDT and YYEEEE. This CDR3 has 14 amino acids. CDR3 in amino acids: CASSPDSLNYGYTF. The DNA for the CDR3 is TGTGCCAGCAGCCCCGACAGTTTGAACTATGGCTACACCTTC.